This entry lists 25 T cell receptor beta chains sequenced from one sample in a study of cytomegalovirus exposure and HLA in healthy donors. PCR employed 60 Vbeta and 13 Jbeta primers. Profiling relied on immunoSEQ multiplex PCR, and the TCRdb table lists in-frame clones only, not all of them. Of 170,000 or so clones detected, less than 85% appear once; the ten largest clones hold under 0.85%. The sample consisted of PBMCs. These receptors originate from a boy between 10 and 17 years old in good health and CMV-seronegative.

This chain connects TRBV27 to TRBJ2-5; 8 bases match TRBD2. The CDR3 extends over 16 amino acids. The junction had 9 bases not matched to a gene; V was cut back by 2 bases and J by 4 bases. Germline V gene lookup returns CDR1 MNHEY and CDR2 SMNVEV (reference sequence). CDR3 coding DNA: TGTGCCAGCAGTTTAAAAGCGGGAGTCAATAGAGAGACCCAGTACTTC. Encoded protein: CASSLKAGVNRETQYF.

The gene calls are TRBV6-1 and TRBJ2-7; 7 bases map to TRBD1. V lost 8 bases and J lost 12; bases outside the gene matches: 10. The germline V gene encodes CDR1 MNHNS and CDR2 SASEGT. CDR3 length: 11 amino acids. The CDR3 loop is CASAGGGSGYF. In DNA, the CDR3 is TGTGCCAGCGCAGGGGGTGGCTCGGGGTACTTC.

The chain carries TRBV5-1 and TRBJ2-7; 7 nucleotides match TRBD2. The germline V gene has CDR1 SGHRS and CDR2 YFSETQ. This CDR3 is built from 15 residues. The trim removed 0 bases at V and 2 bases at J, leaving 5 bases unmatched. The CDR3: CASSLVVAGAYEQYF. DNA for the CDR3: TGCGCCAGCAGCTTGGTAGTAGCGGGCGCCTACGAGCAGTACTTC.

The chain employs TRBV6-9 and TRBJ1-1; tentative D call: TRBD1 (5 bases). Germline-derived CDR1 and CDR2 are MNHGY and SVAAGI. The ends were cut back, 1 base at V and 1 base at J, with 13 bases in the middle. This CDR3 comprises 16 residues. This chain's CDR3 is CASSYYSQGENTEAFF. The CDR3, as DNA: TGTGCCAGCAGTTATTATTCCCAGGGTGAGAACACTGAAGCTTTCTTT.

J is TRBJ1-1 and V is TRBV6-5; 7 bases map to TRBD1. The ends lost 1 base at V and 0 bases at J; junction bases unmatched: 2. This CDR3 region has 15 residues. The germline gives CDR1 MNHEY, CDR2 SVGAGI. CDR3 sequence reads: CASSYFGQVNTEAFF. The CDR3 DNA follows: TGTGCCAGCAGTTACTTCGGACAGGTGAACACTGAAGCTTTCTTT.

The genes are TRBV30 and TRBJ1-1; TRBD1 might be the D (6 bases). V lost 4 bases and J 5 bases, leaving 17 bases between the germline ends. The CDR3 sequence is 14 residues long. Germline lookup yields CDR1 GTSNPN and CDR2 SVGIG (reference sequence). Written as DNA, the CDR3 is TGTGCCTGGACAGGGCGAGGCCAGGGGACTGAAGCTTTCTTT. It translates to CAWTGRGQGTEAFF.

This chain uses TRBV6-5 with TRBJ1-3; D is undetermined. Trimming took 2 bases from V and 6 from J, leaving 11 bases between them. Germline values: CDR1 MNHEY, CDR2 SVGAGI. This CDR3 spans 14 amino acids. CDR3: CASSYDKAVNTIYF. The CDR3 nucleotides read TGTGCCAGCAGTTACGATAAGGCGGTAAACACCATATATTTT.

The rearrangement uses TRBV7-2 and TRBJ2-1, with 11 positions matching TRBD2. The V gene end was trimmed by 0 bases and the J gene end by 7 bases; junction bases not matched to a gene: 8. This CDR3 is 17 amino acids long. CDR1 is SGHTA and CDR2 is FQGNSA in the germline V gene. The CDR3 here is CASSLAISGGVGNEQFF. CDR3 nucleotide sequence: TGTGCCAGCAGCTTAGCAATTAGCGGGGGGGTTGGAAATGAGCAGTTCTTC.

This chain connects TRBV6-6 to TRBJ2-2; D gene ambiguous. CDR1 MNHNY and CDR2 SVGAGI come from the germline V gene (reference sequence). CDR3 length: 14 amino acids. V dropped 8 bases and J dropped 1 base, with 11 bases sitting between them. The CDR3 coding sequence is TGTGCCAGCCGAAAGTTAGAGAACACCGGGGAGCTGTTTTTT. Its translation: CASRKLENTGELFF.

The chain recombines TRBV2 with TRBJ2-1, with 11 bases aligning to TRBD2. Germline trimming cut 6 bases from V and 6 bases from J; bases unmatched to any gene: 13. Germline V gene data show CDR1 as SNHLY and CDR2 as FYNNEI. This CDR3 region has 17 residues. The CDR3 DNA is TGTGCCAGCAGCTACTCCTTCTTAGCGGGAGGGCCCAATGAGCAGTTCTTC. It encodes CASSYSFLAGGPNEQFF. Based on the CDR3 plus reference TRBV2 and TRBJ2-1, the full variable domain is EPEVTQTPSHQVTQMGQEVILRCVPISNHLYFYWYRQILGQKVEFLVSFYNNEISEKSEIFDDQFSVERPDGSNFTLKIRSTKLEDSAMYFCASSYSFLAGGPNEQFFGPGTRLTVL.

This chain uses TRBV7-9 with TRBJ2-4, with a weak D call TRBD1 (6 bases). The V gene's germline CDR1 is SEHNR and CDR2 FQNEAQ (reference sequence). This CDR3 has 16 residues. Trimming left V 4 bases short and J 0 bases short, with 13 bases between. The CDR3 DNA is TGTGCCAGCAGCTCCTATACAGGGCTAGCCAAAAACATTCAGTACTTC. This sequence encodes CASSSYTGLAKNIQYF.

The chain carries TRBV9 and TRBJ2-1; 8 bases match TRBD2. The germline CDR1 and CDR2 sequences are SGDLS and YYNGEE. The CDR3 runs to 17 residues. After removal of 0 bases from V and 4 bases from J, the junction contained 9 bases not matched to a gene. CDR3 region: CASSVAGGAGDYNEQFF. The CDR3 DNA follows: TGTGCCAGCAGCGTAGCGGGAGGAGCGGGAGATTACAATGAGCAGTTCTTC.

V and J are TRBV10-3 and TRBJ1-1; D remains ambiguous. The CDR3 is 11 amino acids. Germline loops: CDR1 ENHRY, CDR2 SYGVKD. Trimming left V 10 bases short and J 2 bases short, with 8 bases between. The CDR3 DNA reads TGTGCCACCCGGGAAAACACTGAAGCTTTCTTT. Encoded protein: CATRENTEAFF.

The J gene is TRBJ1-1, the V gene TRBV11-2, with TRBD1 matching 8 bases. This CDR3 comprises 15 residues. Trimming cost V 5 bases and J 5 bases; bases outside gene matches: 10. Germline CDR1 SGHAT, CDR2 FQNNGV. The CDR3 loop reads CASSPVTGAGTEAFF. The DNA for the CDR3 is TGTGCCAGCAGCCCAGTGACAGGGGCGGGGACTGAAGCTTTCTTT.

The V call is TRBV7-3, the J call TRBJ2-1; D is unclear. V was shortened by 0 bases and J by 2 bases, with 8 bases between the two germline ends. The germline CDR1 and CDR2 sequences are SGHTA and FQGTGA. This CDR3 has 15 residues. CDR3 sequence: CASSLTAQAYNEQFF. CDR3 in DNA: TGTGCCAGCAGCTTAACGGCGCAGGCCTACAATGAGCAGTTCTTC. Combining the CDR3 with reference TRBV7-3 and TRBJ2-1 gives the whole variable domain GAGVSQTPSNKVTEKGKYVELRCDPISGHTALYWYRQSLGQGPEFLIYFQGTGAADDSGLPNDRFFAVRPEGSVSTLKIQRTERGDSAVYLCASSLTAQAYNEQFFGPGTRLTVL.

The rearrangement links TRBV27 to TRBJ1-2; D uncertain. Per germline, CDR1 MNHEY and CDR2 SMNVEV (reference sequence). The CDR3 is made up of 14 amino acids. V dropped 3 bases and J dropped 4 bases, with 12 bases sitting between them. The CDR3 DNA is TGTGCCAGCAGTTTGTCCGGGAGGGCCTATGGCTACACCTTC. Amino acids: CASSLSGRAYGYTF.

The V gene is TRBV19, the J gene TRBJ1-1, with a possible D match to TRBD1 (6 bases). V was clipped by 10 bases and J by 5 bases, with 17 bases between them. Per germline, CDR1 LNHDA and CDR2 SQIVND (reference sequence). CDR3 length: 13 residues. Here the CDR3 DNA reads TGTGCCACTTCACAGGGTCCATGGACTGAAGCTTTCTTT. It translates to CATSQGPWTEAFF.

This clone occurred a few times. The J gene is TRBJ2-7, the V gene TRBV30; 11 bases line up with TRBD1. CDR1 is GTSNPN and CDR2 is SVGIG in the germline V gene (reference sequence). The V gene end was trimmed by 0 bases and the J gene end by 2 bases; junction bases not matched to a gene: 0. The CDR3 has 14 amino acids. The CDR3 spells CAWSVGQGAYEQYF. The CDR3 nucleotides read TGTGCCTGGAGTGTGGGACAGGGGGCCTACGAGCAGTACTTC.

In nucleotides, the CDR3 is TGTGCCACCAGCAGAGGACAGGGGGCGCTTGGCTACACCTTC. Protein: CATSRGQGALGYTF. The rearrangement links TRBV15 to TRBJ1-2; 10 bases are shared with TRBD1. Germline CDR1 and CDR2: LNHNV and YYDKDF (reference sequence). The CDR3 is 14 amino acids. Trimming at V came to 1 base and at J to 7 bases, leaving 3 bases not matched to a gene.

The chain couples TRBV7-6 to TRBJ1-4; perhaps TRBD1 as D (5 bases). V lost 2 bases to trimming and J lost 4 bases, with 11 bases between them. Germline assignment: CDR1 SGHVS and CDR2 FNYEAQ. The CDR3 contains 15 residues. The chain's CDR3 is CASSLQGAVNEKLFF. CDR3 DNA sequence: TGTGCCAGCAGCTTACAGGGCGCCGTTAATGAAAAACTGTTTTTT.

This rearrangement joins TRBV2 to TRBJ2-3; D is uncertain. Trimming shortened V by 6 bases and J by 7 bases, and 8 bases separated the two germline ends. The CDR3 is made up of 11 amino acids. Germline V gene data show CDR1 as SNHLY and CDR2 as FYNNEI. CDR3 region: CASRRVYTQYF. In nucleotides, the CDR3 is TGTGCCAGCAGGAGAGTGTATACGCAGTATTTT.

The chain recombines TRBV5-1 with TRBJ1-1; a weak D match, TRBD1 (5 bases). Trimming stripped 5 bases from V and 5 bases from J, with 13 bases between. Germline V gene sequence: CDR1 SGHRS, CDR2 YFSETQ. CDR3 length equals 13 residues. The CDR3 region is CASRGRSVTEAFF. For the CDR3, the DNA is TGCGCCAGCAGGGGGCGCTCGGTGACTGAAGCTTTCTTT. Full variable domain (missing parts from reference TRBV5-1 and TRBJ1-1): KAGVTQTPRYLIKTRGQQVTLSCSPISGHRSVSWYQQTPGQGLQFLFEYFSETQRNKGNFPGRFSGRQFSNSRSEMNVSTLELGDSALYLCASRGRSVTEAFFGQGTRLTVV.

The V call is TRBV7-3, the J call TRBJ1-2; 9 bases match TRBD1. V shed 6 bases, J shed 4 bases, and the junction held 6 bases outside the gene matches. The length of the CDR3 is 14 residues. Germline V gene sequence: CDR1 SGHTA, CDR2 FQGTGA. CDR3 residues: CASSPTGGTYGYTF. CDR3 coding DNA: TGTGCCAGCAGTCCGACAGGGGGGACCTATGGCTACACCTTC.

J is TRBJ2-2 and V is TRBV30; 7 positions agree with TRBD2. The CDR3 is 15 residues long. With 0 bases clipped from V and 6 bases from J, the junction kept 7 bases outside the gene matches. Per the germline V gene, CDR1 is GTSNPN and CDR2 is SVGIG (reference sequence). CDR3 bases: TGTGCCTGGAGTGTCCTAGCGGCCGACTCCGGGGAGCTGTTTTTT. It specifies CAWSVLAADSGELFF.

The chain links TRBV6-5 to TRBJ2-1; possibly TRBD2 for D (7 bases). CDR1 and CDR2 from the germline V gene are MNHEY and SVGAGI. With 6 bases removed from V and 13 bases from J, the gap between germline ends came to 22 bases. This CDR3 has 14 residues. Written as DNA, the CDR3 is TGTGCCAGCAGGCCCCCGGGGGGCGGGATCGAACAGTTCTTC. Its protein product is CASRPPGGGIEQFF.